Below are 3 T cell receptor beta chains sequenced from a single sample in a study of T cells in Graves' hyperthyroidism and ophthalmopathy. Amplification of TCR beta CDR3 regions was performed using RNA transcripts as template. A first-round RT-PCR of the TCR CDR3 used the HTBI primer set. TCRdb processed the multiplex PCR reads anew with MiXCR; each CDR3 protein has one entry. Of fewer than 200,000 distinct CDR3 sequences detected, 9.4% appear once; the ten largest clones hold over 20%. Sequenced material: blood. The source of these receptors is a woman under 30 with Graves' hyperthyroidism that later progressed to Graves' ophthalmopathy.

This clonotype turned up a few times. The chain employs TRBV4-2 and TRBJ1-2; 8 positions agree with TRBD1. After removal of 0 bases from V and 4 bases from J, the junction contained 7 bases not matched to a gene. The germline V gene has CDR1 LGHNA and CDR2 YNFKEQ. The CDR3 spans 16 residues. The CDR3 DNA reads TGTGCCAGCAGCCAAGATTGGACAGGGAGCCGCTATGGCTACACCTTC. Its protein product is CASSQDWTGSRYGYTF.

On this clonotype: The CDR3 ends on some other residue instead of the conserved phenylalanine or tryptophan, so this is likely a read error. For the CDR3, the DNA is TGTGCCAGCAGCTTACCGTTGGACAGGAAAAACTACAATGAGCAGTTCCTC. It encodes CASSLPLDRKNYNEQFL. The V gene is TRBV7-9, the J gene TRBJ2-1, with TRBD1 identical over 7 bases. Germline CDR1 reads SEHNR; CDR2 reads FQNEAQ (reference sequence). V lost 2 bases to trimming and J lost 3 bases; unmatched junction nucleotides: 10. CDR3 size: 17 residues.

This clonotype was observed many times. The V and J genes are TRBV28 and TRBJ1-5; 10 bases line up with TRBD1. The ends lost 6 bases at V and 7 bases at J; junction bases unmatched: 12. The CDR3 covers 16 residues. In germline, CDR1 is MDHEN, CDR2 SYDVKM. As DNA, the CDR3 is TGTGCCAGCAGCCCCTCCCGACAGGGGGCCTGGCAGCCCCAGCATTTT. Its translation: CASSPSRQGAWQPQHF.